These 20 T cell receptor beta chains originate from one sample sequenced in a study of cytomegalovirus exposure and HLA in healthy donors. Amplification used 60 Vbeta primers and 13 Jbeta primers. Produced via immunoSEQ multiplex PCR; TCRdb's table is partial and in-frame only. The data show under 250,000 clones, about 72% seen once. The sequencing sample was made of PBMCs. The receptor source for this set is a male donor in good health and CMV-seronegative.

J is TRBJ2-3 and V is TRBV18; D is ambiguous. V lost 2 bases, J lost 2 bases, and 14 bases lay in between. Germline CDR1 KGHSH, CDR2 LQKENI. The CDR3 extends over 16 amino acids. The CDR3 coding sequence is TGTGCCAGCTCACCAAGAGAAGAGCCTTCCACAGATACGCAGTATTTT. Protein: CASSPREEPSTDTQYF.

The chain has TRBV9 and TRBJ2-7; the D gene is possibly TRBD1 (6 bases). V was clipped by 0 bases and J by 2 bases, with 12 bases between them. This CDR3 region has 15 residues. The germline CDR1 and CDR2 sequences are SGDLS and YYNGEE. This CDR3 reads CASSVAGTSPYEQYF. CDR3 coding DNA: TGTGCCAGCAGCGTAGCGGGGACAAGTCCCTACGAGCAGTACTTC.

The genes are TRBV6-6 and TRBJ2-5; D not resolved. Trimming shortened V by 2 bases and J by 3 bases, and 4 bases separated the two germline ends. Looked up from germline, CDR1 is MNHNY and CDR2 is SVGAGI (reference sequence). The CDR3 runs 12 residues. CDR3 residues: CASSYPKETQYF. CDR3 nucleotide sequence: TGTGCCAGCAGTTACCCCAAAGAGACCCAGTACTTC.

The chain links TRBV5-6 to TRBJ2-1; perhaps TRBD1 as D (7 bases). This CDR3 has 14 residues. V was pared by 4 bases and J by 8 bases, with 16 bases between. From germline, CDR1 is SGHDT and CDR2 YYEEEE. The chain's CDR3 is CASSPQDRRDEQFF. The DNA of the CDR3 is TGTGCCAGCAGCCCTCAGGACAGGAGGGATGAGCAGTTCTTC.

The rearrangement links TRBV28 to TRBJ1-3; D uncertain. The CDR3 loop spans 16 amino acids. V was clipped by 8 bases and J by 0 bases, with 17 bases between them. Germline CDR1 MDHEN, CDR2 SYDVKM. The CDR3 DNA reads TGTGCCAGCCGGTCTTCGTACGCGATCTCTGGAAACACCATATATTTT. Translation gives CASRSSYAISGNTIYF.

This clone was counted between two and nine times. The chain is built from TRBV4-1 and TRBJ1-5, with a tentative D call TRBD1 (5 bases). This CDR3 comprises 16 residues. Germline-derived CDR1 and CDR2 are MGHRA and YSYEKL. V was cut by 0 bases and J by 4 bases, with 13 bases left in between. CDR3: CASSQDGGLGNQPQHF. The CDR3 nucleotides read TGCGCCAGCAGCCAAGACGGGGGATTGGGAAATCAGCCCCAGCATTTT.

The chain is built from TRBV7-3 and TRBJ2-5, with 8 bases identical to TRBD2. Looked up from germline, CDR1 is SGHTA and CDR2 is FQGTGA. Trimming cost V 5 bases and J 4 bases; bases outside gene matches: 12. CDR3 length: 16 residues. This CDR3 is CASSRAGSGIGETQYF. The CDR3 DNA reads TGTGCCAGCAGCCGGGCTGGTAGCGGGATCGGAGAGACCCAGTACTTC.

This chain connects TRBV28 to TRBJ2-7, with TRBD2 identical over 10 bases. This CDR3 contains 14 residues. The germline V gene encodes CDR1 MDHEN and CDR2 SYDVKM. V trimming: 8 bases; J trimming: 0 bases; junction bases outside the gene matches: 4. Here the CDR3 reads CASRAGGSSYEQYF. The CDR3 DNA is TGTGCCAGCCGAGCGGGAGGGAGCTCCTACGAGCAGTACTTC.

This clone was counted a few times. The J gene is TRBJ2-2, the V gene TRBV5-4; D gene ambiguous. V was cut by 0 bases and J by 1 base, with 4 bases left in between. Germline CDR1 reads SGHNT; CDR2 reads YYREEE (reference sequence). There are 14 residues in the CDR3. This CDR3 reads CASSLDRNTGELFF. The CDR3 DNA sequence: TGTGCCAGCAGCTTGGACAGGAACACCGGGGAGCTGTTTTTT.

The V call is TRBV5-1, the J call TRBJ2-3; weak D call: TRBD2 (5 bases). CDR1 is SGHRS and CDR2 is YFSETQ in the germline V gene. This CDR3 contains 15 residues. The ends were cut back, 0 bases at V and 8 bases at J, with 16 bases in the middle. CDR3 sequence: CASSLESSSGGTQYF. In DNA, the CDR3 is TGCGCCAGCAGCTTGGAGTCATCCAGCGGAGGTACGCAGTATTTT.

The DNA for the CDR3 is TGTGCGACGGGACAGCCGGGAAATGAGCAGTTCTTC. It encodes CATGQPGNEQFF. The genes are TRBV19 and TRBJ2-1; 7 bases agree with TRBD1. CDR1 is LNHDA, CDR2 SQIVND, per germline (reference sequence). The CDR3 is 12 amino acids.

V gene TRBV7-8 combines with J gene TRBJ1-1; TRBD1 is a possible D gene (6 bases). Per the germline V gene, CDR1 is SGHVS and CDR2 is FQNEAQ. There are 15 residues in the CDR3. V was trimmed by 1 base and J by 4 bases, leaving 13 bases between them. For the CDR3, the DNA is TGTGCCAGCAGCTTAGAGGGGGGGATCGGCACTGAAGCTTTCTTT. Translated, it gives CASSLEGGIGTEAFF.

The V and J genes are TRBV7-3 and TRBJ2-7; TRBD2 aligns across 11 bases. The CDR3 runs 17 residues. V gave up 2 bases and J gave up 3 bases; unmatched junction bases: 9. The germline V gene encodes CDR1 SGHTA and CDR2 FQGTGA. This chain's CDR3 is CASSLEGLAGGRYEQYF. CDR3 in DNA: TGTGCCAGCAGCTTAGAGGGGCTAGCGGGAGGCCGCTACGAGCAGTACTTC.

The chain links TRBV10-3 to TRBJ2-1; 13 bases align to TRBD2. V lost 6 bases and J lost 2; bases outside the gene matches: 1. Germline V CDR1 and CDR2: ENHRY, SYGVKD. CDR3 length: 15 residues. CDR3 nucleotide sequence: TGTGCCATCAGAGGGACTAGCGGGACCTACAATGAGCAGTTCTTC. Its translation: CAIRGTSGTYNEQFF.

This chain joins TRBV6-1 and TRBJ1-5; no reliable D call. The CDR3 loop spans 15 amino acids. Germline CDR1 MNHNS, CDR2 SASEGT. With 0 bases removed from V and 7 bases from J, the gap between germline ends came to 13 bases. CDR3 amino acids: CASSEAGRGGQPQHF. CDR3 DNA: TGTGCCAGCAGTGAAGCCGGCCGCGGAGGGCAGCCCCAGCATTTT.

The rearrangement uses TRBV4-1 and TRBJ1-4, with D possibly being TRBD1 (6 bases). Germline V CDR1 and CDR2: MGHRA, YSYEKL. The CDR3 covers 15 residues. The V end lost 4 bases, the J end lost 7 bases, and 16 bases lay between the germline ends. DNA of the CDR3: TGCGCCAGCAGCCGTCTGGGGGGGCTAGGTGAAAAACTGTTTTTT. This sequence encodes CASSRLGGLGEKLFF.

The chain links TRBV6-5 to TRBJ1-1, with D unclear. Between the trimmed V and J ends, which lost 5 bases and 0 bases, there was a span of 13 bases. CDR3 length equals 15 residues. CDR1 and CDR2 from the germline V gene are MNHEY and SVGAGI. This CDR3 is CASSLSEFMNTEAFF. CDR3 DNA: TGTGCCAGCAGTCTATCTGAGTTCATGAACACTGAAGCTTTCTTT.

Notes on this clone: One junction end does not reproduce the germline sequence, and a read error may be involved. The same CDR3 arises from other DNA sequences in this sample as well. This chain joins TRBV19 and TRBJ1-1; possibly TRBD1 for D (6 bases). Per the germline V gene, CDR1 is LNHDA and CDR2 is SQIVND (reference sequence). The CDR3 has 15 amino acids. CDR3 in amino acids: CASSIVNRENTEAFF. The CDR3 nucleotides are TGTGCCAGTAGTATAGTGAACAGGGAGAACACCGAAGCTTTCTTT.

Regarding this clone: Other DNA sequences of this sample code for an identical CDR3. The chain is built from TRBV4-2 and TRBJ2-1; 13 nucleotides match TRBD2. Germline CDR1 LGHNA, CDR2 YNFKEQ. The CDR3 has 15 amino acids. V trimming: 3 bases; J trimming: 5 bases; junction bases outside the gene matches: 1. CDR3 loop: CASSQGTSGNNEQFF. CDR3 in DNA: TGTGCCAGCAGCCAGGGGACTAGCGGGAACAATGAGCAGTTCTTC.

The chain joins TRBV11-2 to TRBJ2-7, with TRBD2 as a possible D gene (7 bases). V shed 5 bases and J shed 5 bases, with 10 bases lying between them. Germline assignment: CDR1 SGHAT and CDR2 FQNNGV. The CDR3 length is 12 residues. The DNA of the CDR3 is TGTGCCAGCAGCGGGGGGGGCCACGAGCAGTACTTC. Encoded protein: CASSGGGHEQYF.